Listed here are 15 T cell receptor beta chains from one sample, sequenced in a study of T cell responses to AZD1222 COVID-19 vaccine (dated by TCRdb to 2020 to 2023). The library came from the immunoSEQ multiplex PCR assay. This immuneACCESS table, as held by TCRdb, lists in-frame sequences with V and J called but not all clones. Of the missing ones, under half trace to an unresolved V gene in checked studies; the others have no known cause. In all, the sample holds some 150,000 clones, and approximately 93% of those were seen once. 3% to 5% of the sample belongs to the ten largest clones. The label giving this sample's time point can be read as: baseline before first vaccination. The sample was peripheral blood, taken on day 0 of AZD1222 vaccination. All receptors derive from an adult in good health.

V usage is TRBV6-1 and J usage is TRBJ1-2, with D uncertain. The CDR3 has 17 amino acids. The germline V gene encodes CDR1 MNHNS and CDR2 SASEGT. Deletions cut 1 base from V and 6 bases from J, with 21 bases between. This CDR3 reads CASSEEVMFVPLDGYTF. The CDR3 DNA reads as TGTGCCAGCAGTGAAGAAGTAATGTTTGTCCCGTTGGATGGCTACACCTTC.

The chain combines TRBV19 with TRBJ1-3, with unresolved D. Germline CDR1 is LNHDA and CDR2 is SQIVND (reference sequence). V was clipped by 3 bases and J by 2 bases, with 14 bases between them. CDR3 length: 16 residues. The CDR3 DNA follows: TGTGCCAGTAGTATCTCTGGGCCGGCCGCTGGAAACACCATATATTTT. Its protein product is CASSISGPAAGNTIYF.

The rearrangement links TRBV5-1 to TRBJ1-1; possible D gene TRBD1, 5 bases. CDR1 is SGHRS and CDR2 is YFSETQ in the germline V gene. V lost 0 bases to trimming and J lost 1 base, with 10 bases between them. This CDR3 is built from 15 residues. This CDR3 is CASSLVGGENTEAFF. As DNA, the CDR3 is TGCGCCAGCAGCTTGGTGGGAGGGGAGAACACTGAAGCTTTCTTT.

The rearrangement uses TRBV29-1 and TRBJ1-2; no reliable D call. Trimming left V 5 bases short and J 0 bases short, with 10 bases between. This CDR3 contains 13 residues. Germline lookup yields CDR1 SQVTM and CDR2 ANQGSEA. CDR3 sequence (DNA): TGCAGCGTTTGGAACGAGCCTAACTATGGCTACACCTTC. Amino acids: CSVWNEPNYGYTF.

The CDR3 loop is CASSLERQIPSTDTQYF. Here the CDR3 DNA reads TGTGCCAGCAGCTTAGAACGTCAGATTCCAAGCACAGATACGCAGTATTTT. V is TRBV11-3 and J is TRBJ2-3; D unresolved. The CDR3 contains 17 residues. The V gene lost 0 bases and the J gene lost 0 bases, with 13 bases spanning the gap. Germline CDR1 and CDR2: SGHNT and YENEEA.

The V gene is TRBV15, the J gene TRBJ1-4, with D unresolved. This CDR3 contains 17 residues. V was pared by 9 bases and J by 7 bases, with 27 bases between. The V gene's germline CDR1 is LNHNV and CDR2 YYDKDF (reference sequence). The CDR3 DNA reads TGTGCCACGGGCATGGGGTTGGAACCCACCCTGACTGAAAAACTGTTTTTT. This codes for CATGMGLEPTLTEKLFF.

This clone has a single count. CDR3 amino acids: CASGRQSSGNTIYF. The CDR3 DNA follows: TGTGCTAGTGGTAGGCAGAGCTCTGGAAACACCATATATTTT. V usage is TRBV12-5 and J usage is TRBJ1-3; D is ambiguous. Looked up from germline, CDR1 is LGHNT and CDR2 is FRNRAP. The CDR3 sequence is 14 residues long. V was clipped by 5 bases and J by 0 bases, with 8 bases between them.

V is TRBV4-2 and J is TRBJ1-1, with 9 bases matching TRBD1. Trimming took 1 base from V and 5 from J; bases not matched to a gene: 8. The CDR3 is 16 residues long. CDR1 is LGHNA and CDR2 is YNFKEQ in the germline V gene. The CDR3: CASSQGYGTGSTEAFF. For the CDR3, the DNA is TGTGCCAGCAGCCAAGGCTACGGGACAGGGTCAACTGAAGCTTTCTTT.

The gene calls are TRBV7-2 and TRBJ1-6; D call uncertain. The CDR3 is made up of 16 amino acids. Trimming stripped 2 bases from V and 5 bases from J, with 13 bases between. The V gene's germline CDR1 is SGHTA and CDR2 FQGNSA. The CDR3: CASSLYGQANNSPLHF. Here the CDR3 DNA reads TGTGCCAGCAGCTTATACGGTCAAGCAAATAATTCACCCCTCCACTTT. The full variable domain, in which reference TRBV7-2 and TRBJ1-6 provide the parts outside the CDR3, is GAGVSQSPSNKVTEKGKDVELRCDPISGHTALYWYRQSLGQGLEFLIYFQGNSAPDKSGLPSDRFSAERTGGSVSTLTIQRTQQEDSAVYLCASSLYGQANNSPLHFGNGTRLTVT.

The CDR3 sequence: CASGISRYEQYF. The CDR3 DNA sequence: TGTGCTAGTGGGATTAGTCGCTACGAGCAGTACTTC. The chain carries TRBV12-5 and TRBJ2-7; D not resolved. Germline CDR1 reads LGHNT; CDR2 reads FRNRAP. V lost 6 bases and J lost 3, with 9 bases in between. The CDR3 has 12 residues.

V is TRBV30 and J is TRBJ2-1, with 10 bases matching TRBD2. The CDR3 runs to 13 residues. With V trimmed by 8 bases and J by 10 bases, 11 bases remained unmatched. CDR1 and CDR2 from the germline V gene are GTSNPN and SVGIG (reference sequence). The CDR3 bases are TGTGCCCGGATGGGGCTAGCGGGAGAAGAGCAGTTCTTC. Translation gives CARMGLAGEEQFF. Full variable domain (remainder filled in from reference TRBV30 and TRBJ2-1): SQTIHQWPATLVQPVGSPLSLECTVEGTSNPNLYWYRQAAGRGLQLLFYSVGIGQISSEVPQNLSASRPQDRQFILSSKKLLLSDSGFYLCARMGLAGEEQFFGPGTRLTVL.

This chain joins TRBV7-6 and TRBJ1-2; the D gene is possibly TRBD1 (6 bases). The CDR3 has 15 residues. V was shortened by 4 bases and J by 3 bases, with 15 bases between the two germline ends. Germline V gives CDR1 SGHVS, CDR2 FNYEAQ. In DNA form, the CDR3 reads TGTGCCAGCAGCTCTCAAGGGGGGTTGGACTATGGCTACACCTTC. This encodes CASSSQGGLDYGYTF.

The chain combines TRBV6-5 with TRBJ1-1, with D possibly matching TRBD1 (6 bases). The CDR3 is 15 amino acids. V was cut by 6 bases and J by 1 base, with 15 bases left in between. Per germline, CDR1 MNHEY and CDR2 SVGAGI. DNA for the CDR3: TGTGCCAGCAGACCCGGGACATTGAGGAACACTGAAGCTTTCTTT. The encoded protein is CASRPGTLRNTEAFF.

The rearrangement links TRBV14 to TRBJ1-1, with D maybe TRBD1 (5 bases). The length of the CDR3 is 17 residues. The V and J ends lost 0 bases and 3 bases respectively, with 17 bases between them. Germline CDR1 reads SGHDN; CDR2 reads FVKESK. CDR3 DNA sequence: TGTGCCAGCAGCCAAGACAGGGCCTTGAGCGGGGACACTGAAGCTTTCTTT. Protein product: CASSQDRALSGDTEAFF.

The J gene is TRBJ2-7, the V gene TRBV5-8; no clear D gene. CDR1 is SGHTS, CDR2 YDEGEE, per germline. CDR3 length equals 15 residues. The V end lost 5 bases, the J end lost 1 base, and 16 bases lay between the germline ends. CDR3 loop: CASRALIVVSYEQYF. In nucleotides, the CDR3 is TGTGCCAGCAGAGCTTTGATTGTAGTTTCCTACGAGCAGTACTTC.